This record looks at one T cell receptor beta chain sequence and its context. This sample is drawn from a study of blood T cell repertoires in COVID-19. Background on the study: Material from acute and convalescent COVID-19 was sourced from the United States, Italy and Spain.

Germline CDR1 and CDR2: MNHNS and SASEGT. Trimming took 3 bases from V and 9 from J, leaving 21 bases between them. The CDR3 length is 16 residues. In the source study's methods: Cell counts per sample came from amplifying reference gene primers. Sequencing used immunoSEQ multiplex PCR; TCRdb keeps in-frame clones, though not all of them. Clonal size and the V and J genes are those of that table, whereas D and trimming came from the DNA. This sample has roughly 53,000 clones, with 85% to 90% found just once. The sequenced sample consisted of peripheral blood. This chain uses TRBV6-1 with TRBJ1-5; D unclear. This clonotype originated in a human donor in a cohort sampled during active COVID-19. The CDR3 region is CASSEPPPQSTGPQHF. The CDR3 nucleotides are TGTGCCAGCAGTGAGCCCCCTCCGCAAAGCACCGGGCCCCAGCATTTT.